These 13 T cell receptor beta chains originate from one sample sequenced in a study of response to subunit inactivated influenza vaccine. TCRdb fed the RT-PCR reads into MiXCR, producing one record per CDR3 protein. The table shows hundreds of thousands of distinct CDR3 sequences, with about a fifth occurring only once. Source: PBMCs from blood, taken 5 to 6 days after vaccination. These receptors originate from a man aged 45 to 65 who received an inactivated influenza vaccine.

In its sample, this clonotype was seen a few times. This rearrangement joins TRBV4-1 to TRBJ2-7; no reliable D call. V was trimmed by 2 bases and J by 2 bases, leaving 7 bases between them. CDR1 and CDR2 (germline): MGHRA, YSYEKL. This CDR3 spans 13 amino acids. CDR3 nucleotides: TGCGCCAGCAGCCAATGGGAAGCCTACGAGCAGTACTTC. It specifies CASSQWEAYEQYF.

The CDR3 reads CASSQDGDGNSPLHF. CDR3 nucleotide sequence: TGCGCCAGCAGCCAAGATGGCGACGGAAATTCACCCCTCCACTTT. This rearrangement joins TRBV4-3 to TRBJ1-6; D unresolved. Trimming removed 0 bases at V and 7 bases at J, with 10 bases between. The CDR3 length is 15 residues. Germline CDR1 reads LGHNA; CDR2 reads YSLEER.

The chain links TRBV11-2 to TRBJ2-2; tentative D call: TRBD1 (6 bases). The germline gives CDR1 SGHAT, CDR2 FQNNGV. The CDR3 has 16 amino acids. The V end lost 2 bases, the J end lost 3 bases, and 13 bases lay between the germline ends. The CDR3 spells CASSLLFGQYTGELFF. The CDR3 bases are TGTGCCAGCAGCTTATTATTCGGACAGTACACCGGGGAGCTGTTTTTT.

The chain recombines TRBV28 with TRBJ2-1; 12 bases align to TRBD2. The CDR3 covers 16 residues. Germline lookup yields CDR1 MDHEN and CDR2 SYDVKM. Germline trimming cut 4 bases from V and 3 bases from J; bases unmatched to any gene: 4. This chain's CDR3 is CASSSPTSGSYNEQFF. DNA of the CDR3: TGTGCCAGCAGTTCCCCGACTAGCGGGAGCTACAATGAGCAGTTCTTC.

The chain employs TRBV7-9 and TRBJ1-1, with no clear D. The V gene lost 2 bases and the J gene lost 4 bases, with 14 bases spanning the gap. The V gene's germline CDR1 is SEHNR and CDR2 FQNEAQ (reference sequence). The CDR3 length is 15 residues. The CDR3 sequence is CASSLSTPRTTEAFF. The CDR3 nucleotides read TGTGCCAGCAGCTTATCTACCCCCCGGACCACTGAAGCTTTCTTT.

This clonotype was seen at least ten times. The rearrangement uses TRBV7-2 and TRBJ1-5, with D perhaps matching TRBD1 (6 bases). The CDR3 covers 15 residues. Trimming stripped 4 bases from V and 3 bases from J, with 13 bases between. Germline CDR1 is SGHTA and CDR2 is FQGNSA. The CDR3 DNA sequence: TGTGCCAGCAGCTGGGTCGGGGGGGCCAATCAGCCCCAGCATTTT. This translates into CASSWVGGANQPQHF.

This rearrangement joins TRBV5-1 to TRBJ2-2; D is unresolved. Trimming took 7 bases from V and 0 from J, leaving 10 bases between them. CDR3 length equals 14 residues. The germline V gene encodes CDR1 SGHRS and CDR2 YFSETQ. Here the CDR3 DNA reads TGCGCCAGCTCACTGCCGTCGAACACCGGGGAGCTGTTTTTT. Its translation is CASSLPSNTGELFF.

This clonotype was seen a few times. V and J are TRBV20-1 and TRBJ2-5; tentative D call: TRBD1 (7 bases). The V gene's germline CDR1 is DFQATT and CDR2 SNEGSKA (reference sequence). The CDR3 runs to 15 residues. V lost 0 bases to trimming and J lost 2 bases, with 13 bases between them. The CDR3 bases are TGCAGTGCTAGAGATGCGGGACAGATACAAGAGACCCAGTACTTC. This codes for CSARDAGQIQETQYF.

This chain links TRBV29-1 with TRBJ2-7, with D possibly matching TRBD2 (6 bases). Germline V CDR1 and CDR2: SQVTM, ANQGSEA. V was trimmed by 5 bases and J by 6 bases, leaving 14 bases between them. The CDR3 contains 12 residues. The chain's CDR3 is CSVKGPGVEQYF. DNA for the CDR3: TGCAGCGTTAAGGGACCGGGGGTCGAGCAGTACTTC.

Worth noting for this clonotype: Possible read error: a much larger clone is one base away. The genes are TRBV5-1 and TRBJ2-7; possible D gene TRBD2, 6 bases. Germline V lookup: CDR1 SGHRS, CDR2 YFSETQ. This CDR3 comprises 14 residues. Trimming stripped 4 bases from V and 5 bases from J, with 16 bases between. The CDR3 loop is CASSVTSTTHEQYF. In nucleotides, the CDR3 is TGCGCCAGCAGCGTCACTAGCACCACCCACGAGCAGTACTTC.

This sequence joins TRBV2 and TRBJ1-3, with D uncertain. Germline V gene data show CDR1 as SNHLY and CDR2 as FYNNEI. Trimming took 6 bases from V and 2 from J, leaving 14 bases between them. This CDR3 is 15 amino acids long. The CDR3 DNA reads TGTGCCAGCAGCCAACAAGTGCAACCTGGAAACACCATATATTTT. It specifies CASSQQVQPGNTIYF.

This clonotype was detected a few times. The chain recombines TRBV7-9 with TRBJ1-1; tentatively, D is TRBD1 (5 bases). The V gene's germline CDR1 is SEHNR and CDR2 FQNEAQ (reference sequence). V dropped 7 bases and J dropped 3 bases, with 12 bases sitting between them. This CDR3 comprises 13 residues. Here the CDR3 DNA reads TGTGCCAGCACCCAATGGGGGGACACTGAAGCTTTCTTT. This sequence encodes CASTQWGDTEAFF.

This clonotype came up a few times. The genes are TRBV12-3 or TRBV12-4 and TRBJ1-2; the D gene is possibly TRBD1 (6 bases). This CDR3 is 15 amino acids long. The germline V and J ends were trimmed by 7 bases and 2 bases, with 17 bases remaining between them. CDR3 coding DNA: TGTGCCAGCACCACCACGTTCCAGGGGAACTATGGCTACACCTTC. Protein: CASTTTFQGNYGYTF.